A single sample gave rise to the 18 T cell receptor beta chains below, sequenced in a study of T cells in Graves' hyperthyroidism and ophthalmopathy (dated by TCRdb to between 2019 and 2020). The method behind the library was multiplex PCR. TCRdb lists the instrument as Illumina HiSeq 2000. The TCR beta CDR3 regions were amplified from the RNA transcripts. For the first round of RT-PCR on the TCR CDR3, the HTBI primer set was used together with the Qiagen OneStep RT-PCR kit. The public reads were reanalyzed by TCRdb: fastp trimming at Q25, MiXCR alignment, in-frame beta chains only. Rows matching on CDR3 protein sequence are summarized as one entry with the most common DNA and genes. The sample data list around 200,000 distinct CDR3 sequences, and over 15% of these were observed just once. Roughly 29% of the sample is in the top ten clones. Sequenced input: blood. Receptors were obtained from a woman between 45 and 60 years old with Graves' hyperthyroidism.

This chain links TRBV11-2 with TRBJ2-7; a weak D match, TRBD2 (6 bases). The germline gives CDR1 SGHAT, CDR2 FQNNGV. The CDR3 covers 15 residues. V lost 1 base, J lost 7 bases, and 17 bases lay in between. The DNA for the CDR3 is TGTGCCAGCAGCTTAGTTGGCAGACCCGCGGGGGAGCAGTACTTC. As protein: CASSLVGRPAGEQYF.

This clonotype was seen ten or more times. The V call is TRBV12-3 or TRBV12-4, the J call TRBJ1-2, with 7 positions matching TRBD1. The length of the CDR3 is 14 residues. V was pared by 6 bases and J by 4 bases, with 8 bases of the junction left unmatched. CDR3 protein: CASSPGQPFYGYTF. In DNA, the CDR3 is TGTGCCAGCAGCCCGGGACAGCCCTTCTATGGCTACACCTTC.

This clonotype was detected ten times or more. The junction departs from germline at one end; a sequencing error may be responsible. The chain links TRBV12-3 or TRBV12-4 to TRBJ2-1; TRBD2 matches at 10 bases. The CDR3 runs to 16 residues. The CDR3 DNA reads TGTGCCAGCAGTCTAGCGGGGGCCCTATACTACAATGAGCAGTTCTTC. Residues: CASSLAGALYYNEQFF.

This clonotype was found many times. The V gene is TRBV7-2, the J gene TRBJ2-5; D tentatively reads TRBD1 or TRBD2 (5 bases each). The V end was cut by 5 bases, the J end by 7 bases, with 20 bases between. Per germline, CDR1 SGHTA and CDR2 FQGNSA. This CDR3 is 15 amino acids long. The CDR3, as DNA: TGTGCCAGCAGCCCCGAGGGGTATTCTACCGGGACCCAGTACTTC. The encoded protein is CASSPEGYSTGTQYF.

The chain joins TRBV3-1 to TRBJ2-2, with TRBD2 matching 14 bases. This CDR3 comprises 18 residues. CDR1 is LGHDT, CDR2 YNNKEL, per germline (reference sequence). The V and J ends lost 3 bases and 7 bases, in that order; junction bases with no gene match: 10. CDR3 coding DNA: TGTGCCAGCAGCCAGACCGGACTAGCGGGGGGCGCTGGCGGGGAGCTGTTTTTT. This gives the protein CASSQTGLAGGAGGELFF.

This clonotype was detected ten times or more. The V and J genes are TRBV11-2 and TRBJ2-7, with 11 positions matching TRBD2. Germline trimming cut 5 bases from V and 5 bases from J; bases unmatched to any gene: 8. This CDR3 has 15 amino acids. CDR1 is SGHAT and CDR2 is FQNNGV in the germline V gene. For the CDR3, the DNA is TGTGCCAGCAGCACGTCGACTAGCGGGGCCCACGAGCAGTACTTC. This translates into CASSTSTSGAHEQYF. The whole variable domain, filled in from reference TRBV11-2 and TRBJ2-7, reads EAGVAQSPRYKIIEKRQSVAFWCNPISGHATLYWYQQILGQGPKLLIQFQNNGVVDDSQLPKDRFSAERLKGVDSTLKIQPAKLEDSAVYLCASSTSTSGAHEQYFGPGTRLTVT.

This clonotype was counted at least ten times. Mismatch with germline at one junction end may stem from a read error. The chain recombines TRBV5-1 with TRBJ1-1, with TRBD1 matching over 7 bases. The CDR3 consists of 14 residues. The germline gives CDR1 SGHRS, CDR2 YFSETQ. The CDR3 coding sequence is TGTGCCAGCAGCTTAGGGACAGTGAACACTGAAGCTTTCTTT. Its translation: CASSLGTVNTEAFF.

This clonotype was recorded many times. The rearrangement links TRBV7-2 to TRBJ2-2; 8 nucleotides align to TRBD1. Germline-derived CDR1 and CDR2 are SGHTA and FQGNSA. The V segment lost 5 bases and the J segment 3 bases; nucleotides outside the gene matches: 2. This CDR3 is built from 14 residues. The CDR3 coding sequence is TGTGCCAGCAGCCGACAGGGGCACACCGGGGAGCTGTTTTTT. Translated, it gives CASSRQGHTGELFF.

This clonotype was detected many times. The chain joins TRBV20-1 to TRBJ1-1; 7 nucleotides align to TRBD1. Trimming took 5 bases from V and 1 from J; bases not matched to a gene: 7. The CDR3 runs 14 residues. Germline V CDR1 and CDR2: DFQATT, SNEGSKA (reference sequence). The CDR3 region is CSAPRQGPNTEAFF. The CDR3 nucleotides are TGCAGTGCTCCGAGACAGGGCCCGAACACTGAAGCTTTCTTT.

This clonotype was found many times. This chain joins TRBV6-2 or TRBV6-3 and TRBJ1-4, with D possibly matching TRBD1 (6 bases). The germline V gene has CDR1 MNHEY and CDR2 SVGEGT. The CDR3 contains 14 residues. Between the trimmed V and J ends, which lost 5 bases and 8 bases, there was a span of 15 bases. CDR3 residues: CASSDPGHREKLFF. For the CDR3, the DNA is TGTGCCAGCAGTGACCCGGGACATCGGGAAAAACTGTTTTTT.

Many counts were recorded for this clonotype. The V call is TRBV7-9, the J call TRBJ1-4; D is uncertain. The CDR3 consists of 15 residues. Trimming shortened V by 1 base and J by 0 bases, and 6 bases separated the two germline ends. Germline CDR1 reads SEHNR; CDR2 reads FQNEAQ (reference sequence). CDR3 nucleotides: TGTGCCAGCAGCTTAGAAGGTGCAACTAATGAAAAACTGTTTTTT. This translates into CASSLEGATNEKLFF. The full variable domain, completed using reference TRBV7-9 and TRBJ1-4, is DTGVSQNPRHKITKRGQNVTFRCDPISEHNRLYWYRQTLGQGPEFLTYFQNEAQLEKSRLLSDRFSAERPKGSFSTLEIQRTEQGDSAMYLCASSLEGATNEKLFFGSGTQLSVL.

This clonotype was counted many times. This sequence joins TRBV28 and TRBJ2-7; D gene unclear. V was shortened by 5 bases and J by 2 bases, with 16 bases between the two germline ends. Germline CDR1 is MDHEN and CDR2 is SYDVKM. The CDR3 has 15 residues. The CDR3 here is CASSLVVGQTYEQYF. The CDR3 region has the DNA TGTGCCAGCAGTCTTGTTGTAGGGCAGACCTACGAGCAGTACTTC. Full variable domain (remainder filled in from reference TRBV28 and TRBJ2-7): DVKVTQSSRYLVKRTGEKVFLECVQDMDHENMFWYRQDPGLGLRLIYFSYDVKMKEKGDIPEGYSVSREKKERFSLILESASTNQTSMYLCASSLVVGQTYEQYFGPGTRLTVT.

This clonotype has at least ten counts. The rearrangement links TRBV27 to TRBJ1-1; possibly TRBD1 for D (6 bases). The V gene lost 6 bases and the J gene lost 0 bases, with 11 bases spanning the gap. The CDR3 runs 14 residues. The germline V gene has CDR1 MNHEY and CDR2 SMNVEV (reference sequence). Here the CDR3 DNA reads TGTGCCAGCAGGGCGGGACACCTGAACACTGAAGCTTTCTTT. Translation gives CASRAGHLNTEAFF.

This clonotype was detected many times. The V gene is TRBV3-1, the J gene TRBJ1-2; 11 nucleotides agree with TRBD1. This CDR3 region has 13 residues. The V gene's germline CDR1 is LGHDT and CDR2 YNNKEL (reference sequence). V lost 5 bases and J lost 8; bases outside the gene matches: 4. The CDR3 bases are TGTGCCAGCAGCAGGACAGGGGGCAGCGGCTACACCTTC. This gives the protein CASSRTGGSGYTF.

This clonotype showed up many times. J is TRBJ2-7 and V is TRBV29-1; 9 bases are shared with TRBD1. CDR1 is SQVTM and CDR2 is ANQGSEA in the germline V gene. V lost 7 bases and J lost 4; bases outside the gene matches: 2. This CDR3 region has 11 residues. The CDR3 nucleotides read TGCAGCGGGGGACAGGGATACGAGCAGTACTTC. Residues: CSGGQGYEQYF.

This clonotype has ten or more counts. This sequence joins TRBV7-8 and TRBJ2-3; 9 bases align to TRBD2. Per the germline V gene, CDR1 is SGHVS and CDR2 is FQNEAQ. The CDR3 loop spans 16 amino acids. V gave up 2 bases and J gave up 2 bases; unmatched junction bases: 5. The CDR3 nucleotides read TGTGCCAGCAGCTTAATGACTAGCGGTTTCACAGATACGCAGTATTTT. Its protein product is CASSLMTSGFTDTQYF. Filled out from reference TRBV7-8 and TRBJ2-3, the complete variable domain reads GAGVSQSPRYKVAKRGQDVALRCDPISGHVSLFWYQQALGQGPEFLTYFQNEAQLDKSGLPSDRFFAERPEGSVSTLKIQRTQQEDSAVYLCASSLMTSGFTDTQYFGPGTRLTVL.

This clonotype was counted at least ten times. CDR3 bases: TGTGCCAGCAGTCACGGGACTAGCGGGGGGGAGCTGTTTTTT. Encoded protein: CASSHGTSGGELFF. The chain has TRBV6-1 and TRBJ2-2, with TRBD2 matching over 12 bases. This CDR3 region has 14 residues. The ends lost 5 bases at V and 8 bases at J; junction bases unmatched: 3. Germline V gene lookup returns CDR1 MNHNS and CDR2 SASEGT.

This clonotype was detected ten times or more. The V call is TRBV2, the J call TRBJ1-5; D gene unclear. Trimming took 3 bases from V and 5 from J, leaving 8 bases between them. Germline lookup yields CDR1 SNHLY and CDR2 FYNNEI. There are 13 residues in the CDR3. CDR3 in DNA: TGTGCCAGCAGTGATGGCAAGTATCAGCCCCAGCATTTT. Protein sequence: CASSDGKYQPQHF.